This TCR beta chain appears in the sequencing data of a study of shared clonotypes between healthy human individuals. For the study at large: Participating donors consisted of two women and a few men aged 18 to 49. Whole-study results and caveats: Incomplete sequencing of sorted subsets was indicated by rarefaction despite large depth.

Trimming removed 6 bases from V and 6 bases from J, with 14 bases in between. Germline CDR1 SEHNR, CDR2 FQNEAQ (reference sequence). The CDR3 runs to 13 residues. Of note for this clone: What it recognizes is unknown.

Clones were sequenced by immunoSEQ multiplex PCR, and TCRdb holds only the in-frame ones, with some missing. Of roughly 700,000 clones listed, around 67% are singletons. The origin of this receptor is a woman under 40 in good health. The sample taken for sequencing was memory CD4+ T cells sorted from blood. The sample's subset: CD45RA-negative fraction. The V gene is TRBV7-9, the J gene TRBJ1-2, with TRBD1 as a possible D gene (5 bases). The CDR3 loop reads CASSEMEGNGYTF. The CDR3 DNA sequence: TGTGCCAGCAGTGAGATGGAGGGGAATGGCTACACCTTC.